A selection of T cell receptor beta chains follows, all from one sample in a study of cytomegalovirus exposure and HLA in healthy donors. Here immunoSEQ multiplex PCR was the method, and the copy in TCRdb shows in-frame clones only, minus some. The sample lists around 160,000 clones; roughly 80% were seen once. Sequences were obtained from PBMCs. These receptors all stem from a man aged 45-65 years in good health and CMV-seropositive. The CDR3 runs from the conserved cysteine through the conserved F or W. A D gene is named only where the DNA matches it firmly. Clone size appears in some rows only: once, few, many, or a class for an expanded clone.

V gene,clone size,J gene,CDR3 length,D gene,CDR3 protein,CDR3 DNA
TRBV10-3,once,TRBJ1-2,14,TRBD1,CAISDYGQDKGYTF,TGTGCCATCAGCGACTATGGACAGGATAAGGGCTACACCTTC
TRBV27,.,TRBJ2-7,15,TRBD1,CASSKPGTGNYEQYF,TGTGCCAGCAGCAAACCGGGGACAGGGAACTACGAGCAGTACTTC
TRBV4-1,once,TRBJ1-2,17,.,CASSQALKRGPNYGYTF,TGCGCCAGCAGCCAAGCCCTTAAAAGGGGTCCTAACTATGGCTACACCTTC
TRBV15,.,TRBJ1-5,18,TRBD1,CATSTRTGQIYPNQPQHF,TGTGCCACCAGCACTCGGACAGGTCAGATCTACCCTAATCAGCCCCAGCATTTT
TRBV5-1,.,TRBJ2-7,14,.,CASSLYYAAYEQYF,TGCGCCAGCAGCTTGTATTACGCAGCCTACGAGCAGTACTTC
TRBV4-3,once,TRBJ2-3,16,.,CASSQEGQVRADTQYF,TGCGCCAGCAGCCAAGAGGGGCAGGTCCGAGCAGATACGCAGTATTTT
TRBV27,few,TRBJ2-2,15,.,CASAWRGGNTGELFF,TGTGCCAGCGCTTGGAGGGGAGGAAACACCGGGGAGCTGTTTTTT
TRBV4-3,.,TRBJ2-2,14,.,CASSPRWGAGELFF,TGCGCCAGCAGCCCGCGGTGGGGCGCCGGGGAGCTGTTTTTT
TRBV4-1,once,TRBJ1-5,13,.,CASSQVTSQPQHF,TGCGCCAGCAGCCAAGTAACCAGTCAGCCCCAGCATTTT
TRBV21-1,.,TRBJ1-2,16,.,CARTGQGLVTNYGYTF,TGTGCCAGAACGGGCCAGGGATTGGTGACTAACTATGGCTACACCTTC
TRBV30,few,TRBJ2-7,12,.,CAMRAGTYEQYF,TGTGCCATGAGGGCGGGGACCTACGAGCAGTACTTC
TRBV5-4,once,TRBJ2-3,16,.,CASSGGLGGNREAQYF,TGTGCCAGCAGCGGAGGGTTAGGGGGGAATCGGGAGGCGCAGTATTTT
TRBV13,once,TRBJ2-3,20,TRBD2,CASSLGPPWGSGTSTDTQYF,TGTGCCAGCAGCTTAGGCCCCCCTTGGGGTAGCGGGACCAGCACAGATACGCAGTATTTT
TRBV13,.,TRBJ1-2,15,.,CASSLGRQGNYGYTF,TGTGCCAGCAGCTTAGGCCGGCAGGGTAACTATGGCTACACCTTC
TRBV7-2,once,TRBJ2-7,12,TRBD1,CASSTGVGEQYF,TGTGCCAGCAGCACAGGGGTGGGGGAGCAGTACTTC
TRBV5-1,.,TRBJ1-4,16,.,CASSLGPGNLNEKLFF,TGCGCCAGCAGCTTGGGGCCCGGGAATCTTAATGAAAAACTGTTTTTT
TRBV6-1,.,TRBJ1-6,16,TRBD1,CASSEASGQGNSPLHF,TGTGCCAGCAGTGAAGCCTCGGGACAGGGTAATTCACCCCTCCACTTT
TRBV5-6,.,TRBJ1-2,12,.,CASSLADYGYTF,TGTGCCAGCAGCTTAGCGGACTATGGCTACACCTTC
TRBV9,.,TRBJ2-7,15,TRBD1,CASSLRGQGEYEQYF,TGTGCCAGCAGCTTACGCGGACAGGGGGAATACGAGCAGTACTTC
TRBV4-1,.,TRBJ1-2,14,.,CASSQDTGNYGYTF,TGCGCCAGCAGCCAAGATACAGGCAACTATGGCTACACCTTC
TRBV5-1,.,TRBJ2-5,14,TRBD2,CASSFSSGRETQYF,TGCGCCAGCAGCTTTTCTAGCGGGAGAGAGACCCAGTACTTC
TRBV6-5,.,TRBJ1-1,14,.,CASSYSSVNTEAFF,TGTGCCAGCAGTTACTCGTCCGTGAACACTGAAGCTTTCTTT
TRBV5-4,many,TRBJ2-7,13,.,CASSLYGDYEQYF,TGTGCCAGCAGCTTATACGGGGACTACGAGCAGTACTTC
TRBV7-2,.,TRBJ2-1,14,.,CASSLSGTYNEQFF,TGTGCCAGCAGCTTATCCGGGACATACAATGAGCAGTTCTTC
TRBV7-9,few,TRBJ1-2,13,TRBD1,CASSGYRGYGYTF,TGTGCCAGCAGCGGTTACAGGGGCTATGGCTACACCTTC
TRBV2,.,TRBJ2-2,16,.,CASSEAAGVLTGELFF,TGTGCCAGCAGTGAAGCGGCAGGGGTACTGACCGGGGAGCTGTTTTTT
TRBV4-2,.,TRBJ2-1,15,TRBD2,CASSQDPSGGNEQFF,TGTGCCAGCAGCCAAGATCCTAGCGGGGGCAATGAGCAGTTCTTC
TRBV9,.,TRBJ2-7,14,TRBD1,CASSGGQGVYEQYF,TGTGCCAGCAGCGGGGGACAGGGGGTTTACGAGCAGTACTTC
TRBV19,.,TRBJ2-1,15,TRBD1,CASSLVTGIVHEQFF,TGTGCCAGTAGTCTGGTGACAGGGATAGTCCATGAGCAGTTCTTC
TRBV5-5,once,TRBJ1-5,14,.,CASAGDNGNQPQHF,TGTGCCAGCGCGGGGGATAATGGCAATCAGCCCCAGCATTTT
TRBV4-3,once,TRBJ2-7,17,TRBD2,CASSQDIASGLPYEQYF,TGCGCCAGCAGCCAAGATATCGCTAGCGGGCTCCCCTACGAGCAGTACTTC
TRBV18,.,TRBJ2-7,15,TRBD1,CASSPKTGGNFEQYF,TGTGCCAGCTCACCTAAGACAGGGGGGAACTTCGAGCAGTACTTC
TRBV6-5,.,TRBJ2-4,12,.,CASSSTENIQYF,TGTGCCAGCAGTTCGACAGAAAACATTCAGTACTTC
TRBV2,.,TRBJ2-7,14,TRBD1,CASRASTGAHEQYF,TGTGCCAGCAGGGCCTCGACAGGGGCCCACGAGCAGTACTTC
TRBV7-2,.,TRBJ1-1,14,.,CASSLGAIGTEAFF,TGTGCCAGCAGCTTGGGGGCAATAGGTACTGAAGCTTTCTTT
TRBV11-3,.,TRBJ2-2,16,TRBD2,CASSPGRGGRTGELFF,TGTGCCAGCAGCCCCGGGCGGGGGGGCCGAACCGGGGAGCTGTTTTTT
TRBV28,.,TRBJ1-2,14,.,CASWDRQAPSGYTF,TGTGCCAGCTGGGACCGACAGGCTCCGAGTGGCTACACCTTC
TRBV4-3,.,TRBJ2-5,13,.,CASSQPGEETQYF,TGCGCCAGCAGCCAACCCGGGGAAGAGACCCAGTACTTC
TRBV4-3,.,TRBJ2-5,13,.,CASSQELSGTQYF,TGCGCCAGCAGCCAAGAGTTATCGGGTACCCAGTACTTC
TRBV27,.,TRBJ2-7,13,TRBD2,CASSNGRVGEQYF,TGTGCCAGCAGTAACGGGAGGGTTGGCGAGCAGTACTTC
TRBV7-3,.,TRBJ2-2,17,.,CASSLSGQGIYTGELFF,TGTGCCAGCAGCTTAAGTGGCCAGGGGATATACACCGGGGAGCTGTTTTTT
TRBV7-6,once,TRBJ1-3,13,.,CASSSGGVGVLYF,TGTGCCAGCAGCTCAGGAGGGGTCGGTGTCCTATATTTT
TRBV7-2,.,TRBJ2-1,15,TRBD2,CASSSGGSPYNEQFF,TGTGCCAGCAGTAGCGGGGGGAGTCCCTACAATGAGCAGTTCTTC
TRBV5-6,.,TRBJ2-1,14,.,CASSLGHSYNEQFF,TGTGCCAGCAGCTTGGGTCACTCCTACAATGAGCAGTTCTTC
TRBV10-3,once,TRBJ2-1,19,TRBD2,CAIMGQSSGGPGGYNEQFF,TGTGCCATCATGGGTCAGTCTAGCGGGGGGCCGGGGGGCTACAATGAGCAGTTCTTC
TRBV6-1,.,TRBJ1-2,15,TRBD1,CASRRGTGEHYGYTF,TGTGCCAGCAGAAGAGGGACAGGGGAACACTATGGCTACACCTTC
TRBV6-1,.,TRBJ1-2,15,TRBD1,CAIHPVLTGGSGYTF,TGTGCCATTCACCCCGTATTGACAGGGGGCAGTGGCTACACCTTC
TRBV7-2,.,TRBJ1-2,17,TRBD1,CASSPRGTGITNYGYTF,TGTGCCAGCAGCCCACGTGGGACAGGGATTACTAACTATGGCTACACCTTC
TRBV4-2,.,TRBJ1-5,15,TRBD1,CASSQPQGVGQPQHF,TGTGCCAGCAGCCAACCACAGGGGGTTGGGCAGCCCCAGCATTTT
TRBV5-6,.,TRBJ2-5,12,.,CATGLYQETQYF,TGTGCCACAGGACTTTATCAAGAGACCCAGTACTTC
TRBV19,.,TRBJ1-1,15,.,CASRRQESGNTEAFF,TGTGCCAGTAGGCGACAGGAATCGGGGAACACTGAAGCTTTCTTT
TRBV2,.,TRBJ1-5,16,.,CASTADRLYSNQPQHF,TGTGCCAGCACGGCGGACAGACTTTATAGCAATCAGCCCCAGCATTTT
TRBV18,.,TRBJ2-1,16,TRBD2,CASSPFSGLADNEQFF,TGTGCCAGCTCACCTTTCTCCGGGCTAGCGGACAATGAGCAGTTCTTC
TRBV19,.,TRBJ1-2,14,.,CASTPEGRDYGYTF,TGTGCCAGTACCCCTGAGGGGAGGGACTATGGCTACACCTTC
TRBV9,.,TRBJ2-5,17,TRBD2,CASSVASPGGPQETQYF,TGTGCCAGCAGCGTAGCGTCCCCGGGGGGACCCCAAGAGACCCAGTACTTC
TRBV11-2,.,TRBJ1-4,12,.,CASMSYDEKLFF,TGTGCCAGCATGTCGTATGATGAAAAACTGTTTTTT